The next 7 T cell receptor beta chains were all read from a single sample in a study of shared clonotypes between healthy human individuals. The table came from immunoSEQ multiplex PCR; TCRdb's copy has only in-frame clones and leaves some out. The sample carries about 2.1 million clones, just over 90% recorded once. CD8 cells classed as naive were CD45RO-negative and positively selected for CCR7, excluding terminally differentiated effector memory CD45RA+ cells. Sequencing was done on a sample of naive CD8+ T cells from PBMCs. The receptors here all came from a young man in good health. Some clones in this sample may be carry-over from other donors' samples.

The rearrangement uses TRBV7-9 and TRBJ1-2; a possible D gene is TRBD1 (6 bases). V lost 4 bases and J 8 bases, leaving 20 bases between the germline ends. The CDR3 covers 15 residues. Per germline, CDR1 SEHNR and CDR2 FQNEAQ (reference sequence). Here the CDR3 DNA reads TGTGCCAGCAGCTCCTGGACAGCCGTCCGGATGGGCTACACCTTC. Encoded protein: CASSSWTAVRMGYTF.

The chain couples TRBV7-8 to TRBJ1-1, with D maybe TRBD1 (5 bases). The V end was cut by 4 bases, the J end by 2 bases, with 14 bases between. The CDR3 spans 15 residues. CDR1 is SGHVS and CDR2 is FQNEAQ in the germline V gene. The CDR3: CASSSSTGQNTEAFF. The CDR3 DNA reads TGTGCCAGCAGCTCCTCGACTGGACAAAACACTGAAGCTTTCTTT.

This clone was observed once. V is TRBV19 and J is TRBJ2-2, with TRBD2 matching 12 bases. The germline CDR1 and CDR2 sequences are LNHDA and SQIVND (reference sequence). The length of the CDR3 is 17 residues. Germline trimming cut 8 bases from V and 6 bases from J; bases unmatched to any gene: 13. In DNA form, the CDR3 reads TGTGCCAGTTACACTAGACTAGCGGGAGAGTTGGCCGGGGAGCTGTTTTTT. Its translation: CASYTRLAGELAGELFF.

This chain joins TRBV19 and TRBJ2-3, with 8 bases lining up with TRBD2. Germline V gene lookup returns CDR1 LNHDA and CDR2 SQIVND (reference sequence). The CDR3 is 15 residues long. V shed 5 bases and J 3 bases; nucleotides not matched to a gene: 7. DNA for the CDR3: TGTGCCAGTAGTCACAGCCGACTAGCGACAGATACGCAGTATTTT. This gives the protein CASSHSRLATDTQYF.

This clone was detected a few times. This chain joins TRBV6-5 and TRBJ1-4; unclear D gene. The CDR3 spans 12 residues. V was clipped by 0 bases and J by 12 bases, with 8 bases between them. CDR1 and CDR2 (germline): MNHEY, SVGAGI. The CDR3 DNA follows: TGTGCCAGCAGTTACTCCGGCACGGAACTGTTTTTT. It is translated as CASSYSGTELFF.

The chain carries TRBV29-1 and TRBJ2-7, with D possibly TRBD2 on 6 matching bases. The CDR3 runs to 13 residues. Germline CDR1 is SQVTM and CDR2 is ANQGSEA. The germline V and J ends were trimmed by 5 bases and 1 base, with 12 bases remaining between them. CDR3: CSVLGGRSYEQYF. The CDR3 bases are TGCAGCGTTTTGGGGGGTCGGTCCTACGAGCAGTACTTC.

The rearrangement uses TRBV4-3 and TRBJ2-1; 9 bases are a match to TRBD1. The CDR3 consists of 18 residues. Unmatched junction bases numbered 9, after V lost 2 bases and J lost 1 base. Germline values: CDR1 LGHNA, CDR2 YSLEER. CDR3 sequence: CASSQSAGTGTSYNEQFF. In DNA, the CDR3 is TGCGCCAGCAGCCAATCGGCCGGGACAGGGACTTCCTACAATGAGCAGTTCTTC.